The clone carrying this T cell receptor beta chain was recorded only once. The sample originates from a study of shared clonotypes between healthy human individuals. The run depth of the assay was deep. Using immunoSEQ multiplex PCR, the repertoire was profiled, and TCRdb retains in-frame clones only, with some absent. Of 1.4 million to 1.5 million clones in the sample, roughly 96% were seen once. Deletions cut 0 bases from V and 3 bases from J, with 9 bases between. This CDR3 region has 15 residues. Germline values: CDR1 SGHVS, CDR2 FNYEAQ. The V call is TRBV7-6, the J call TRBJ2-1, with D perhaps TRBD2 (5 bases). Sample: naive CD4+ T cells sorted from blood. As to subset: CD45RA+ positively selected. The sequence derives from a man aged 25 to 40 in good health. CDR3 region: CASSLAGVFYNEQFF. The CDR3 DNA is TGTGCCAGCAGCTTAGCGGGAGTATTCTACAATGAGCAGTTCTTC.